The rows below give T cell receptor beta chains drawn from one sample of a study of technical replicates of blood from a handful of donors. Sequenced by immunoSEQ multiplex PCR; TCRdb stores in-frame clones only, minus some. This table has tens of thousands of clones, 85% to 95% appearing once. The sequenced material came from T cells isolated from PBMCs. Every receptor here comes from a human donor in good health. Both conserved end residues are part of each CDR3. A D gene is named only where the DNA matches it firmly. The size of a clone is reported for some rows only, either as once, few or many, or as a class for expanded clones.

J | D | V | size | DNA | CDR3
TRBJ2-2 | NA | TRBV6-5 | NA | TGTGCCAGTCAGGGGAACACCGGGGAGCTGTTTTTT | CASQGNTGELFF
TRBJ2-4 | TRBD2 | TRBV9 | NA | TGTGCCAGCAGCGGGGAGGGATATAACATTCAGTACTTC | CASSGEGYNIQYF
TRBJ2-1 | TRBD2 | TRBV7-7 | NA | TGTGCTAGCAGCTTAGATCCGGCGGGAGGGTATGAGCAGTTCTTC | CASSLDPAGGYEQFF
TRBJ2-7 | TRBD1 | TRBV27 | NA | TGTGCCAGCAGTCCAGCCTGGACAGGGCCCGAGCAGTACTTC | CASSPAWTGPEQYF
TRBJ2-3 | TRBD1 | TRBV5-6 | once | TGTGCCAGCAGTTCCGGGACAGGGCTAACAGATACGCAGTATTTT | CASSSGTGLTDTQYF
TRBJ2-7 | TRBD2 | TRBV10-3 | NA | TGTGCCATCAGCGAGCTTAGCGGGAATAGCCCCTACGAGCAGTACTTC | CAISELSGNSPYEQYF
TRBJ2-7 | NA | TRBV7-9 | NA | TGTGCCAGCAGCTCGGGGCAGGGGAGCGAGCAGTACTTC | CASSSGQGSEQYF
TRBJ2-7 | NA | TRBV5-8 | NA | TGTGCCAGCAGCTTACTAAACTCCTACGAGCAGTACTTC | CASSLLNSYEQYF
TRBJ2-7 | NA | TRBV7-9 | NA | TGTGCCAGCAGCCCCCTCCACGAGCAGTACTTC | CASSPLHEQYF
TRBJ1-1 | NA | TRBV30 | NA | TGTGCCTGGAGTGTACGTCAGGGGGCTTTCTTT | CAWSVRQGAFF
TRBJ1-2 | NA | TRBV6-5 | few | TGTGCCAGCAGTTACTCGGAGGGCTACTATGGCTACACCTTC | CASSYSEGYYGYTF
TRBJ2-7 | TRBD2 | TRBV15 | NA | TGTGCCACCAGCAGAGATACACTAGCGGGGCACGAGCAGTACTTC | CATSRDTLAGHEQYF
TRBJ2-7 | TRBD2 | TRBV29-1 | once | TGCAGCGCCGGACTAGCGAACTCCTACGAGCAGTACTTC | CSAGLANSYEQYF
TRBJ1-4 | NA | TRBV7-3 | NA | TGTGCCAGCAGCTTAATGCATGGGGGGAGTGAAAAACTGTTTTTT | CASSLMHGGSEKLFF
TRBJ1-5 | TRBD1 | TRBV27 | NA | TGTGCCAGCAGGGGATTCGGGACAGGGGCCTTCAATCAGCCCCAGCATTTT | CASRGFGTGAFNQPQHF
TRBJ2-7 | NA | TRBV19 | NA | TGTGCCAGTAGTAACTCTGCCTACGAGCAGTACTTC | CASSNSAYEQYF
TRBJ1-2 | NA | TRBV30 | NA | TGTGCCTGGAGTGTAGGGGCGTATAACTATGGCTACACCTTC | CAWSVGAYNYGYTF